This T cell receptor (beta chain) is from a study of vaccination effects on CD4 cells after COVID-19. Looking at the study overall: The second dose preceded post-vaccine samples by a median of 72 days. Study outcomes and limitations: Clones arising from infection and from vaccination showed marked clonal contraction late after vaccination.

About this clone itself: Its antigen is as yet unknown.

Sequenced by immunoSEQ multiplex PCR; TCRdb stores in-frame clones only, minus some. Among tens of thousands of clones listed, 74% were seen once. Isolating CD4+ T cells followed more than 9 days of culture. Of the BNT162b2 and mRNA-1273 vaccines, participants received two doses of one or the other. Nucleocapsid antibody tests were negative, and the vaccine recipients had no prior SARS-CoV-2 infection. Half-medium replacement with IL-2 medium occurred on days 3 and 7. The V end was cut by 4 bases, the J end by 6 bases, with 11 bases between. Looked up from germline, CDR1 is SGHDT and CDR2 is YYEEEE. The CDR3 has 13 residues.

This receptor was taken from a human donor who received a COVID-19 vaccine. Sequenced here: CD4+ T cells from PBMCs cultured without peptide, sampled after COVID-19 vaccination. The V call is TRBV5-6, the J call TRBJ2-1; tentatively, D is TRBD1 (5 bases). CDR3 protein: CASSGHLGNEQFF. The CDR3 DNA reads as TGTGCCAGCAGCGGACACCTTGGCAATGAGCAGTTCTTC.